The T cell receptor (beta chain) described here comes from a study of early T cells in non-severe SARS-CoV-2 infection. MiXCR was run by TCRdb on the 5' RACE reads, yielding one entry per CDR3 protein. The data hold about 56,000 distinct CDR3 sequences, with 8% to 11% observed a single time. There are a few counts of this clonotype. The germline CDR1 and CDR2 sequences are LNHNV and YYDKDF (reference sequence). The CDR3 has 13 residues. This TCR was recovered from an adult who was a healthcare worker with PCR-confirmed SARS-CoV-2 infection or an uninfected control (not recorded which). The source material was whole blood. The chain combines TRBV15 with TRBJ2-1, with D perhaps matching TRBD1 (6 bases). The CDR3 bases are TGTGCGACCCGGGAAGGGGGCTACAATGAGCAGTTCTTC. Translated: CATREGGYNEQFF.